These 12 T cell receptor beta chains were all obtained from the same sample, sequenced in a study of cytomegalovirus exposure and HLA in healthy donors (dated by TCRdb to about 2017). The receptor library was made with the immunoSEQ multiplex PCR assay. For the multiplex PCR, a mixture combining 60 forward primers for TCR Vbeta segments and 13 reverse primers for TCR Jbeta segments was used. TCRdb provides this immuneACCESS table in a form limited to in-frame rearrangements. Some clones are lacking; in checked studies, under half of them reflect an unresolved V gene, and why the rest are absent is not known. For this sample there are 70,000 or so clones; 75% to 80% appear just once. The top ten clonotypes cover around 7.4% of the sample. The material sequenced was PBMCs. The receptor set was obtained from a young man in good health and CMV-seropositive.

Here the CDR3 reads CASSEGAYGYTF. DNA for the CDR3: TGCGCCAGCAGTGAGGGGGCGTATGGCTACACCTTC. The V call is TRBV10-2, the J call TRBJ1-2; a possible D gene is TRBD1 (5 bases). The CDR3 totals 12 residues. V was cut by 2 bases and J by 5 bases, with 6 bases left in between. Germline CDR1 WSHSY, CDR2 SAAADI.

This clone was detected a few times. CDR3 nucleotides: TGTGCCAGTAGTATAAGAGGATCTTACACAGATACGCAGTATTTT. Translation gives CASSIRGSYTDTQYF. The gene calls are TRBV19 and TRBJ2-3; D is unresolved. Deletions cut 2 bases from V and 2 bases from J, with 11 bases between. The CDR3 extends over 15 amino acids. Per germline, CDR1 LNHDA and CDR2 SQIVND (reference sequence).

The chain couples TRBV27 to TRBJ1-2; D possibly corresponds to TRBD1 (6 bases). Looked up from germline, CDR1 is MNHEY and CDR2 is SMNVEV (reference sequence). The CDR3 has 12 residues. V gave up 6 bases and J gave up 4 bases, with 9 bases separating them. CDR3 sequence (DNA): TGTGCCAGCAGGACCAGGGGCTATGGCTACACCTTC. It yields the protein CASRTRGYGYTF.

The genes are TRBV30 and TRBJ2-5; 13 positions match TRBD2. The CDR3 consists of 17 residues. Germline CDR1 reads GTSNPN; CDR2 reads SVGIG (reference sequence). With 2 bases clipped from V and 4 bases from J, the junction kept 10 bases outside the gene matches. The chain's CDR3 is CAWSRGLAGVSGETQYF. The CDR3 DNA reads as TGTGCCTGGAGTAGAGGACTAGCGGGAGTATCGGGAGAGACCCAGTACTTC.

V and J are TRBV2 and TRBJ2-5; 8 bases align to TRBD2. Per the germline V gene, CDR1 is SNHLY and CDR2 is FYNNEI. J lost 5 bases, V lost 6 bases, and 5 bases had no gene match. CDR3 length: 13 amino acids. The CDR3 here is CASSIAGTETQYF. In nucleotides, the CDR3 is TGTGCCAGCAGCATAGCGGGGACCGAGACCCAGTACTTC.

The J gene is TRBJ2-1, the V gene TRBV11-2; 11 bases match TRBD2. The J segment lost 15 bases and the V segment lost 2 bases, leaving 9 bases of the junction unmatched. CDR3 size: 14 residues. In germline, CDR1 is SGHAT, CDR2 FQNNGV. The DNA for the CDR3 is TGTGCCAGCAGCTTATTACTAGCGGGGGCAGGGCCGTTCTTC. Amino acids: CASSLLLAGAGPFF.

The chain employs TRBV7-2 and TRBJ2-1, with 11 bases lining up with TRBD2. This CDR3 is 15 amino acids long. The V gene's germline CDR1 is SGHTA and CDR2 FQGNSA. The J segment lost 7 bases and the V segment lost 1 base, leaving 3 bases of the junction unmatched. DNA for the CDR3: TGTGCCAGCAGCTTAGGACTAGCGGGAAGGAATGAGCAGTTCTTC. Translated: CASSLGLAGRNEQFF.

This clone was seen more than once but under ten times. V and J are TRBV29-1 and TRBJ1-2; 10 bases map to TRBD1. V lost 7 bases to trimming and J lost 0 bases; unmatched junction nucleotides: 8. The germline CDR1 and CDR2 sequences are SQVTM and ANQGSEA. The CDR3 has 15 amino acids. The CDR3 sequence is CSAPDRGDPNYGYTF. CDR3 in DNA: TGCAGCGCCCCGGACAGGGGGGACCCTAACTATGGCTACACCTTC. Full variable domain (missing parts from reference TRBV29-1 and TRBJ1-2): SAVISQKPSRDICQRGTSLTIQCQVDSQVTMMFWYRQQPGQSLTLIATANQGSEATYESGFVIDKFPISRPNLTFSTLTVSNMSPEDSSIYLCSAPDRGDPNYGYTFGSGTRLTVV.

This clone was picked up one time. CDR3 sequence (DNA): TGTGCCAGCAGCCCCCGCCACGCGGGGGGGCCTGGGGATGAGCAGTTCTTC. This encodes CASSPRHAGGPGDEQFF. The rearrangement joins TRBV9 to TRBJ2-1; 9 positions match TRBD2. The CDR3 extends over 17 amino acids. The germline CDR1 and CDR2 sequences are SGDLS and YYNGEE. V shed 4 bases and J 8 bases; nucleotides not matched to a gene: 16.

The chain has TRBV6-1 and TRBJ2-3, with D tentatively TRBD1 (5 bases). Germline loops: CDR1 MNHNS, CDR2 SASEGT. Trimming shortened V by 7 bases and J by 7 bases, and 12 bases separated the two germline ends. The CDR3 has 12 residues. The chain's CDR3 is CASTTSGYTQYF. CDR3 coding DNA: TGTGCCAGCACTACCTCAGGGTATACGCAGTATTTT.

The rearrangement joins TRBV4-1 to TRBJ1-5; tentative D call: TRBD1 (6 bases). The CDR3 covers 14 residues. Trimming removed 4 bases at V and 1 base at J, with 8 bases between. Germline-derived CDR1 and CDR2 are MGHRA and YSYEKL. CDR3 DNA: TGCGCCAGCAGCCCTGGACAGAGCAATCAGCCCCAGCATTTT. Its protein is CASSPGQSNQPQHF.

The chain couples TRBV30 to TRBJ1-2; D remains unclear. Germline CDR1 reads GTSNPN; CDR2 reads SVGIG (reference sequence). V lost 2 bases and J lost 4, with 14 bases in between. CDR3 length equals 14 residues. The CDR3 protein is CAWSYTPEGYGYTF. DNA of the CDR3: TGTGCCTGGAGTTATACTCCCGAGGGCTATGGCTACACCTTC.